This is a list of T cell receptor beta chains from one sample in a study of T cell repertoires in cytomegalovirus infection. These TCRs' antigens remain unknown. In TCRdb, the reads were re-called with MiXCR into one record per CDR3 protein. Of 750,000 to 900,000 distinct CDR3 sequences in the sample, almost 30% were seen once. Sequences were derived from cultured CD8+ T cells from PBMCs, sampled from culture after CMV antigen stimulation. The receptors come from a human donor in good health (CMV status not recorded). Some clones in this sample may be carry-over from other donors' samples. The CDR3 runs from the conserved cysteine through the conserved F or W. Each record gives: V gene, D gene, clone size, CDR3 protein. The D gene is left open where the match is weak. The size entry is marked missing in some rows and otherwise reads once, few, many or a size class.

TRBV7-8	TRBD2	many	CASKTSGGSSYNEQFF
TRBV24-1	NA	many	CATSDLYTGNTGELFF
TRBV6-8	TRBD1	NA	CASSYPNPSRDSTYEQYF
TRBV12-3/TRBV12-4	TRBD2	few	CARKGRRTSGGAEDEQFF
TRBV28	TRBD1	few	CASSRITWDSDKNTEAFF
TRBV20-1	NA	many	CSAQWRARARGNQPQHF
TRBV6-1	NA	NA	CASRTDNSPLHF
TRBV10-3	TRBD1	NA	CAMQDRVVTGELFF
TRBV7-8	NA	few	CASSTRLGLETQYF
TRBV4-1	NA	NA	CASSQDHRDNTEAFF
TRBV20-1	NA	NA	CSALGDLQETQYF
TRBV19	TRBD1	few	CASSIDPYGTGRDEQFF
TRBV2	NA	few	CASNNQGSKRDEQFF
TRBV14	NA	NA	CASSLDYRKETQYF
TRBV15	NA	few	CATSQIGGPISYYNEQFF
TRBV12-3/TRBV12-4	NA	NA	CASSFLGTETQYF
TRBV10-3	NA	NA	CAISVQTGANYGYTF
TRBV4-3	NA	NA	CASSQDLAADTEAFF
TRBV6-1	NA	many	CASSLTSTGELFF
TRBV4-1	NA	NA	CASSQGGGGYTF
TRBV6-6	NA	few	CASSSYSGQGQGNSPLHF
TRBV7-8	TRBD1	few	CASSLDPGGAYSNQPQHF
TRBV7-9	TRBD2	NA	CASSLPGLAGEEQFF
TRBV27	NA	NA	CASSQHENTEAFF
TRBV10-3	TRBD2	NA	CAIGGERYEQYF
TRBV5-6	NA	few	CASRFTGTFTDTQYF
TRBV6-6	NA	NA	CASSYLLKPQPRHF
TRBV5-6	TRBD1	NA	CASSFGQGPNEQFF
TRBV6-1	NA	once	CASWGRGFLEAFF